Each of the 19 T cell receptor beta chains below was sequenced from the same sample in a study of blood T cell repertoires in COVID-19. TCRdb's copy holds only in-frame clones and misses some; the assay was immunoSEQ multiplex PCR. The sample carries around 170,000 clones, about nine tenths recorded once. The sample comprised peripheral blood. Receptors originate from a woman aged 25 to 45 with acute or convalescent COVID-19.

The V and J genes are TRBV21-1 and TRBJ1-4; the DNA was not compared with TRBD1, the D call given in the table. TRBV21-1 is a pseudogene locus. The CDR3 loop spans 18 amino acids. The CDR3 region is CASSNGITGTGGGGKLFF. As DNA, the CDR3 is TGTGCCAGCAGCAATGGGATTACCGGGACAGGGGGCGGGGGAAAACTGTTTTTT.

The chain links TRBV11-2 to TRBJ2-4, with D perhaps matching TRBD1 (6 bases). The CDR3 contains 12 residues. The germline V gene encodes CDR1 SGHAT and CDR2 FQNNGV. V lost 3 bases to trimming and J lost 6 bases, with 6 bases between them. CDR3 sequence reads: CASSFRGNIQYF. The CDR3 coding sequence is TGTGCCAGCAGCTTCAGGGGAAACATTCAGTACTTC.

The chain has TRBV9 and TRBJ2-3; 9 bases fit TRBD1. CDR1 and CDR2 (germline): SGDLS, YYNGEE. The CDR3 consists of 13 residues. The ends lost 7 bases at V and 3 bases at J; junction bases unmatched: 3. CDR3 DNA sequence: TGTGCCAGCCGGGACAGGGTTACAGATACGCAGTATTTT. It translates to CASRDRVTDTQYF.

In its sample, this clone was seen a few times. The chain uses TRBV2 and TRBJ2-7; D remains ambiguous. The CDR3 consists of 14 residues. The V end lost 3 bases, the J end lost 4 bases, and 13 bases lay between the germline ends. Germline CDR1 is SNHLY and CDR2 is FYNNEI. CDR3 DNA: TGTGCCAGCAGTGATTTATTACTTAAATACGAGCAGTACTTC. Amino acid sequence: CASSDLLLKYEQYF.

The CDR3 DNA reads TGTGCCAGCAGCTTCAGGACAGGGCCCTACGAGCAGTACTTC. Protein: CASSFRTGPYEQYF. This chain links TRBV5-8 with TRBJ2-7, with 8 positions matching TRBD1. The V and J ends lost 2 bases and 2 bases, in that order; junction bases with no gene match: 3. The CDR3 contains 14 residues. Germline CDR1 SGHTS, CDR2 YDEGEE.

This clone has only a few counts. This chain uses TRBV6-5 with TRBJ2-1, with D maybe TRBD2 (6 bases). This CDR3 comprises 15 residues. Trimming removed 1 base at V and 5 bases at J, with 12 bases between. Germline V gene lookup returns CDR1 MNHEY and CDR2 SVGAGI. The CDR3 is CASSYFGTYNNEQFF. The CDR3 DNA follows: TGTGCCAGCAGTTACTTTGGGACTTATAACAATGAGCAGTTCTTC.

The V call is TRBV18, the J call TRBJ2-3; 7 nucleotides agree with TRBD1. CDR3 length: 12 residues. V shed 3 bases, J shed 11 bases, and the junction held 5 bases outside the gene matches. CDR1 and CDR2 from the germline V gene are KGHSH and LQKENI. In DNA, the CDR3 is TGTGCCAGCTCACCTAGAACAGGGGAGCAGTATTTT. It translates to CASSPRTGEQYF.

The chain recombines TRBV11-2 with TRBJ1-1; D remains unclear. This CDR3 comprises 15 residues. The germline gives CDR1 SGHAT, CDR2 FQNNGV. The V end lost 1 base, the J end lost 0 bases, and 9 bases lay between the germline ends. The CDR3 spells CASSLGGPLNTEAFF. CDR3 nucleotides: TGTGCCAGCAGCTTAGGAGGGCCGCTGAACACTGAAGCTTTCTTT.

CDR3 region: CASRADSGNTIYF. DNA for the CDR3: TGTGCCAGCAGGGCGGACTCTGGAAACACCATATATTTT. The chain uses TRBV12-3 or TRBV12-4 and TRBJ1-3, with unresolved D. The V and J ends lost 6 bases and 0 bases respectively, with 6 bases between them. The CDR3 extends over 13 amino acids.

This rearrangement joins TRBV5-4 to TRBJ2-1, with 10 positions matching TRBD1. The CDR3 is 13 amino acids. CDR1 is SGHNT, CDR2 YYREEE, per germline (reference sequence). Trimming took 8 bases from V and 9 from J; bases not matched to a gene: 8. DNA for the CDR3: TGTGCCAGTATGACAGGGGGCGTCGGTGAGCAGTTCTTC. This codes for CASMTGGVGEQFF.

The chain links TRBV7-9 to TRBJ2-5; no definite D call. The CDR3 has 11 amino acids. Looked up from germline, CDR1 is SEHNR and CDR2 is FQNEAQ (reference sequence). V shed 5 bases and J shed 5 bases, with 6 bases lying between them. For the CDR3, the DNA is TGTGCCAGCAGCACAGTTGAGACCCAGTACTTC. Translating it yields CASSTVETQYF.

The gene calls are TRBV25-1 and TRBJ1-5; TRBD1 is a possible D gene (5 bases). This CDR3 has 12 residues. From germline, CDR1 is MGHDK and CDR2 SYGVNS. V lost 0 bases and J 9 bases, leaving 6 bases between the germline ends. Written as DNA, the CDR3 is TGTGCCAGCAGTGAATACACAGGGCCCCAGCATTTT. Protein product: CASSEYTGPQHF.

The chain uses TRBV4-2 and TRBJ2-3, with 9 bases fitting TRBD2. The germline gives CDR1 LGHNA, CDR2 YNFKEQ. After removal of 4 bases from V and 3 bases from J, the junction contained 11 bases not matched to a gene. The CDR3 is 17 residues long. The CDR3 nucleotides read TGTGCCAGCAGCCTCCGTATAGCGGGAGACCGAACAGATACGCAGTATTTT. As protein: CASSLRIAGDRTDTQYF.

This clone was counted once. V usage is TRBV29-1 and J usage is TRBJ2-3, with a possible D match to TRBD2 (6 bases). This CDR3 region has 14 residues. V lost 5 bases, J lost 3 bases, and 15 bases lay in between. CDR1 and CDR2 from the germline V gene are SQVTM and ANQGSEA. The CDR3 protein is CSVPPGTATDTQYF. In nucleotides, the CDR3 is TGCAGCGTTCCCCCCGGGACTGCGACAGATACGCAGTATTTT.

The chain couples TRBV5-1 to TRBJ1-2; TRBD1 matches at 7 bases. The CDR3 has 13 amino acids. V lost 2 bases, J lost 4 bases, and 2 bases stayed unmatched. Germline CDR1 is SGHRS and CDR2 is YFSETQ. The CDR3 loop reads CASSFRDSYGYTF. For the CDR3, the DNA is TGCGCCAGCAGCTTTAGGGACAGCTATGGCTACACCTTC.

The rearrangement joins TRBV18 to TRBJ2-1, with D uncertain. The V end lost 5 bases, the J end lost 9 bases, and 20 bases lay between the germline ends. Germline V lookup: CDR1 KGHSH, CDR2 LQKENI. The CDR3 is made up of 15 amino acids. In DNA, the CDR3 is TGTGCCAGCTCATCCTTTAGTAACCCGTCCGGTGAGCAGTTCTTC. This gives the protein CASSSFSNPSGEQFF.

The chain joins TRBV6-5 to TRBJ1-6; weak D call: TRBD1 (5 bases). The CDR3 contains 15 residues. Germline lookup yields CDR1 MNHEY and CDR2 SVGAGI. Trimming shortened V by 0 bases and J by 7 bases, and 10 bases separated the two germline ends. CDR3 amino acids: CASSYSQGNNSPLHF. The DNA for the CDR3 is TGTGCCAGCAGTTACTCGCAGGGAAACAATTCACCCCTCCACTTT.

CDR3 nucleotide sequence: TGTGCCAGCAGCTTAACCGGGACAGGGGGCCAGAACACTGAAGCTTTCTTT. Translated: CASSLTGTGGQNTEAFF. The chain has TRBV7-8 and TRBJ1-1; 12 positions agree with TRBD1. The length of the CDR3 is 17 residues. Germline lookup yields CDR1 SGHVS and CDR2 FQNEAQ. J lost 1 base, V lost 2 bases, and 5 bases had no gene match.

CDR3 DNA: TGTGCCAGCAGCCCCCGACTAGCGGGGGGGGAGACCCAGTACTTC. Its protein product is CASSPRLAGGETQYF. V gene TRBV5-6 combines with J gene TRBJ2-5; 14 bases align to TRBD2. Trimming removed 4 bases from V and 5 bases from J; junction bases left unmatched: 4. Germline V gene data show CDR1 as SGHDT and CDR2 as YYEEEE. CDR3 length equals 15 residues. Filled out from reference TRBV5-6 and TRBJ2-5, the complete variable domain reads DAGVTQSPTHLIKTRGQQVTLRCSPKSGHDTVSWYQQALGQGPQFIFQYYEEEERQRGNFPDRFSGHQFPNYSSELNVNALLLGDSALYLCASSPRLAGGETQYFGPGTRLLVL.